This record looks at one TCR beta chain sequence and its context. Antigen: not known. This specimen belongs to a study of shared clonotypes between healthy human individuals. Across the whole study: A couple of women and a few men aged 18 to 49 served as donors.

Study-level results: The generation probabilities recorded for non-shared clonotypes fell below those of clonotypes shared by all four donors. Naive subsets usually exceeded memory subsets in estimated richness. The sharing of roughly 5% of naive CD4 clonotypes was seen across a handful of donors.

Sequencing used immunoSEQ multiplex PCR; TCRdb keeps in-frame clones, though not all of them. The table includes roughly 2.5 million clones, around nine tenths detected once. The clonotype comes from a man aged 18 to 29 in good health. The specimen sequenced was naive CD4+ T cells sorted from blood. This sample's subset: CD45RA+ positively selected.

The CDR3 DNA reads as TGCGCCAGCACGACAGGGTACAGCGGGGGCCTCTACGAGCAGTACTTC. Its translation: CASTTGYSGGLYEQYF. The chain employs TRBV5-1 and TRBJ2-7; tentative D call: TRBD2 (8 bases). The germline gives CDR1 SGHRS, CDR2 YFSETQ. This CDR3 is built from 16 residues. Deletions cut 6 bases from V and 3 bases from J, with 22 bases between.